A selection of T cell receptor beta chains follows, all from one sample in a study of cytomegalovirus exposure and HLA in healthy donors. The assay was immunoSEQ multiplex PCR, and TCRdb's table has in-frame clones only and misses some. The sample lists under 150,000 clones, around 78% occurring once. Sample: PBMCs. The receptors originated from a woman in her 40s in good health and CMV-seropositive. Each CDR3 is given without its conserved first and last residue. The D gene is left open where the match is weak. Size values are once, few and many counts, or a class for expanded clones, and some rows have none.

d_call j_call clone_size v_call cdr3_aa
NA TRBJ2-7 once TRBV7-2 ASSLRRGEQY
NA TRBJ2-3 NA TRBV18 ASSPAGRTDTQY
TRBD2 TRBJ2-1 NA TRBV7-2 ASSFSGEAYNEQF
TRBD2 TRBJ2-7 few TRBV5-1 ASSLRSSGSRSYEQY
TRBD2 TRBJ2-2 NA TRBV7-9 ASSYTRLAGSGELF
TRBD2 TRBJ2-1 NA TRBV5-1 ASSPLGLAGDYNEQF
NA TRBJ2-3 NA TRBV9 ASSPSASFGADTQY
NA TRBJ2-1 NA TRBV5-4 ASSFGLDEQF
TRBD2 TRBJ2-1 NA TRBV5-1 ASSRTSGRSVLYNEQF
NA TRBJ1-5 once TRBV6-1 ASSPTSIYQPQH
NA TRBJ2-5 NA TRBV7-2 ASSLGSVQETQY
NA TRBJ1-1 NA TRBV29-1 SVEGPGGVNTEAF
TRBD2 TRBJ2-7 NA TRBV5-1 ASSSNGLAGGNGEQY
NA TRBJ2-1 NA TRBV27 ASTSYNEQF
TRBD2 TRBJ2-1 NA TRBV5-4 ASSPAGGPTYNEQF
NA TRBJ2-7 NA TRBV28 ASSLYSYEQY
NA TRBJ2-3 once TRBV5-1 ASSLGDFTDTQY
TRBD1 TRBJ2-1 once TRBV6-1 ASIPGQNYNEQF
NA TRBJ1-2 NA TRBV9 ASSPSRGYT
TRBD2 TRBJ2-1 NA TRBV12-5 ASGSPGLGYNEQF
NA TRBJ1-3 NA TRBV6-5 ASSSPGHLNTIY
TRBD2 TRBJ2-1 NA TRBV30 AWSGTSVGEQF
NA TRBJ2-7 NA TRBV20-1 SARRWAEQY